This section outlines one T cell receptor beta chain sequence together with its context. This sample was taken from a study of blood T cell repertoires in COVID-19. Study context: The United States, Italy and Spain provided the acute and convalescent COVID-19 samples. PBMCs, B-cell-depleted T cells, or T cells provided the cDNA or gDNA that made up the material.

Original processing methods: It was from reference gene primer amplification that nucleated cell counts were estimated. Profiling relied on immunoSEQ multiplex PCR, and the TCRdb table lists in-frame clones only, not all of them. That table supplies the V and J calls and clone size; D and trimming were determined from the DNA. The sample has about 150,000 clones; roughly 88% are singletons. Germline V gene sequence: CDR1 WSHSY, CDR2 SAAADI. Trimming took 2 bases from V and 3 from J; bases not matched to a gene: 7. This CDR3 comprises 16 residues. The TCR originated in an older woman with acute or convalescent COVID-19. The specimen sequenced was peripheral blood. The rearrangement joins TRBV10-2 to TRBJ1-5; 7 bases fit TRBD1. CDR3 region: CASSEHMTGNNQPQHF. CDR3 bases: TGCGCCAGCAGTGAGCACATGACAGGGAACAATCAGCCCCAGCATTTT.